These T cell receptor beta chains were read from a single sample in a study of T-cell reconstitution after alpha-beta-depleted transplantation in children. MiXCR was run by TCRdb on the PCR reads, yielding one entry per CDR3 protein. The sample has 250,000 to 300,000 distinct CDR3 sequences, over 7% seen once. The specimen comprised peripheral blood, sampled 360 days after TCRalphabeta/CD19-depleted stem cell transplant. Receptor source: a female patient between 2 and 10 years old who had a stem cell transplant for Fanconi anemia, so the T cells may come from the graft donor. Each CDR3 is given without its conserved first and last residue. The order of the fields is J gene, V gene, CDR3 protein.

j_call: TRBJ2-3
v_call: TRBV7-9
cdr3_aa: ASYPPDYRTDTQY

j_call: TRBJ2-1
v_call: TRBV5-1
cdr3_aa: ASSGAREQF

j_call: TRBJ2-1
v_call: TRBV18
cdr3_aa: ASSPLGDPYNEQF

j_call: TRBJ2-7
v_call: TRBV5-1
cdr3_aa: ASRGSVRASDYYEQY

j_call: TRBJ2-2
v_call: TRBV20-1
cdr3_aa: SADGLAGGPGTGELF

j_call: TRBJ1-1
v_call: TRBV5-5
cdr3_aa: ASSFEPPVGTEAF

j_call: TRBJ2-5
v_call: TRBV4-2
cdr3_aa: ASSGITGDSQY

j_call: TRBJ1-1
v_call: TRBV6-2/TRBV6-3
cdr3_aa: ASSYSRWAEAF

j_call: TRBJ2-7
v_call: TRBV4-2
cdr3_aa: ASSPQLVAGYHEQY

j_call: TRBJ1-4
v_call: TRBV28
cdr3_aa: ASSWDLTRNEKLF

j_call: TRBJ2-7
v_call: TRBV12-3/TRBV12-4
cdr3_aa: ASSPTGSSYEQY

j_call: TRBJ1-2
v_call: TRBV6-5
cdr3_aa: ASSYGMTARDGYT

j_call: TRBJ2-3
v_call: TRBV9
cdr3_aa: ASSDLGAGDTDTQY

j_call: TRBJ2-3
v_call: TRBV28
cdr3_aa: ASASDGDTQY

j_call: TRBJ1-2
v_call: TRBV10-1
cdr3_aa: ASSEAGPYGYT

j_call: TRBJ2-3
v_call: TRBV5-1
cdr3_aa: ASSLERFRGGRTDTQY

j_call: TRBJ2-3
v_call: TRBV7-9
cdr3_aa: ASSYSGTVDTQY

j_call: TRBJ2-6
v_call: TRBV12-3/TRBV12-4
cdr3_aa: ASSLDRDPSGANVLT

j_call: TRBJ1-2
v_call: TRBV6-2/TRBV6-3
cdr3_aa: ASSQGGAFDYGYT

j_call: TRBJ2-7
v_call: TRBV4-1
cdr3_aa: ASSPTPTGTGAYEQY

j_call: TRBJ1-1
v_call: TRBV11-2
cdr3_aa: ASSSLLALTEAF

j_call: TRBJ2-7
v_call: TRBV5-1
cdr3_aa: ASSGGYSGGTYEQY

j_call: TRBJ2-5
v_call: TRBV6-2/TRBV6-3
cdr3_aa: ASSKTRTSVGETQY

j_call: TRBJ2-3
v_call: TRBV12-3/TRBV12-4
cdr3_aa: ASSFRGADTQY

j_call: TRBJ2-3
v_call: TRBV20-1
cdr3_aa: SARGPDADTQY

j_call: TRBJ2-7
v_call: TRBV2
cdr3_aa: ASAPGTGENYEQY

j_call: TRBJ2-7
v_call: TRBV10-3
cdr3_aa: AIRTSGSYEQY

j_call: TRBJ2-3
v_call: TRBV7-9
cdr3_aa: ASSRTASLASDTQY

j_call: TRBJ1-1
v_call: TRBV25-1
cdr3_aa: ASSEYMAGVAF

j_call: TRBJ1-3
v_call: TRBV9
cdr3_aa: ASSVGGGSGNTIY

j_call: TRBJ2-2
v_call: TRBV20-1
cdr3_aa: SARLAGDTGELF

j_call: TRBJ2-3
v_call: TRBV5-1
cdr3_aa: ASSPHSGNTDTQY

j_call: TRBJ2-1
v_call: TRBV28
cdr3_aa: ASSLSAGGAYNEQF

j_call: TRBJ2-5
v_call: TRBV9
cdr3_aa: ASSYGGAIQETQY

j_call: TRBJ2-7
v_call: TRBV7-8
cdr3_aa: ASSPASYEQY

j_call: TRBJ1-6
v_call: TRBV20-1
cdr3_aa: SANRGPLWNSPLH

j_call: TRBJ2-2
v_call: TRBV12-3/TRBV12-4
cdr3_aa: AFSPPRQGGPYTGELF

j_call: TRBJ2-5
v_call: TRBV20-1
cdr3_aa: SARSGLAGWEETQY

j_call: TRBJ1-4
v_call: TRBV5-1
cdr3_aa: ASRTDNEKLF

j_call: TRBJ2-2
v_call: TRBV28
cdr3_aa: ASYNGGWGTSPTGELF

j_call: TRBJ2-3
v_call: TRBV24-1
cdr3_aa: ATSDWDRGGGHTQY

j_call: TRBJ2-7
v_call: TRBV4-1
cdr3_aa: ASSHHWTGEQY

j_call: TRBJ2-7
v_call: TRBV20-1
cdr3_aa: SASGLAGGYRTYEQY

j_call: TRBJ1-2
v_call: TRBV6-2/TRBV6-3
cdr3_aa: ASSYSTRDIYYGYT

j_call: TRBJ2-3
v_call: TRBV6-1
cdr3_aa: ASSPGLAGGPRVTDTQY

j_call: TRBJ1-5
v_call: TRBV20-1
cdr3_aa: SVGESHQPQH

j_call: TRBJ2-2
v_call: TRBV6-1
cdr3_aa: ASSRPDGGPNTGELF

j_call: TRBJ1-1
v_call: TRBV7-2
cdr3_aa: ASSLGPSNTEAF

j_call: TRBJ2-1
v_call: TRBV7-3
cdr3_aa: ASSLGQSNEQF

j_call: TRBJ2-7
v_call: TRBV3-1
cdr3_aa: ASSQGGGGEQY

j_call: TRBJ1-2
v_call: TRBV12-3/TRBV12-4
cdr3_aa: ASSYHNRGRYGYT

j_call: TRBJ2-3
v_call: TRBV29-1
cdr3_aa: SAGQGLTDTQY